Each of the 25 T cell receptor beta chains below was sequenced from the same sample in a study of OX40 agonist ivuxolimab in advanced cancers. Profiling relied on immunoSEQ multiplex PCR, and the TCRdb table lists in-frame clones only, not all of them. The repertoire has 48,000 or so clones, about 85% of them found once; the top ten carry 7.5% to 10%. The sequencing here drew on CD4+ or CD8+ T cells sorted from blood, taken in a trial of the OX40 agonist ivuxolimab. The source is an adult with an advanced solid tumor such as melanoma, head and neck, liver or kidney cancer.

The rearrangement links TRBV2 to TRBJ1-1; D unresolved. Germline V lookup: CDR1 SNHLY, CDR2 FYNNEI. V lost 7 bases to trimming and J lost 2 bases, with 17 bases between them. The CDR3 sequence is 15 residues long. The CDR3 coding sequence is TGTGCCAGCATCGGCGGAGTCTTGGGTAACACTGAAGCTTTCTTT. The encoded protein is CASIGGVLGNTEAFF. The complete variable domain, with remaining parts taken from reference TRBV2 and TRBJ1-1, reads EPEVTQTPSHQVTQMGQEVILRCVPISNHLYFYWYRQILGQKVEFLVSFYNNEISEKSEIFDDQFSVERPDGSNFTLKIRSTKLEDSAMYFCASIGGVLGNTEAFFGQGTRLTVV.

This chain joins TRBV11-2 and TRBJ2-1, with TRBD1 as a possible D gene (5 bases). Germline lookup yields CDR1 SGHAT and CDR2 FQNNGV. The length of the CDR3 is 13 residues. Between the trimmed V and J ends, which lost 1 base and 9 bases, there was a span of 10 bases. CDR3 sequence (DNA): TGTGCCAGCAGCTTAGTAGGTAGGGGTGAGCAGTTCTTC. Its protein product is CASSLVGRGEQFF.

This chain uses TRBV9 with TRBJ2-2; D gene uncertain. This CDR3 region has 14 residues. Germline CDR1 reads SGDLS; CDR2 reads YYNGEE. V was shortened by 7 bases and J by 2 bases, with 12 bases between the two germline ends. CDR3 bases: TGTGCCAGCGAGGCGAGTACAAACACCGGGGAGCTGTTTTTT. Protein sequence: CASEASTNTGELFF.

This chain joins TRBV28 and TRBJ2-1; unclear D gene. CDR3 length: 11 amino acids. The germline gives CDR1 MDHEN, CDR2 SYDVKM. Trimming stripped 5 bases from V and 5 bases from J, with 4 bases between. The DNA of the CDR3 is TGTGCCAGCAGTACCCACAATGAGCAGTTCTTC. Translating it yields CASSTHNEQFF.

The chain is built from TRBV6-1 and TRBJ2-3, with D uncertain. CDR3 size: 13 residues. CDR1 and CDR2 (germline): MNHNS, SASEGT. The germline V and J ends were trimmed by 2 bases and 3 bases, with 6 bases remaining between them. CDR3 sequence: CASSEHGTDTQYF. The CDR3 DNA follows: TGTGCCAGCAGTGAACATGGAACAGATACGCAGTATTTT.

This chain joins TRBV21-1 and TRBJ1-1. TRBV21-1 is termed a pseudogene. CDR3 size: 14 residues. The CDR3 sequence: CASSKVEGNTEAFF. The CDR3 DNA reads TGTGCCAGCAGCAAAGTCGAAGGGAACACTGAAGCTTTCTTT.

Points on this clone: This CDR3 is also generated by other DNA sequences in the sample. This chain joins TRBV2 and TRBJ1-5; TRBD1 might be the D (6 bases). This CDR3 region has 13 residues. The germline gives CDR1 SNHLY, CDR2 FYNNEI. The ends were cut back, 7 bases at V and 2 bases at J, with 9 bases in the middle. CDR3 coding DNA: TGTGCCAGCAATAAGGGGGGCAATCAGCCCCAGCATTTT. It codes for CASNKGGNQPQHF.

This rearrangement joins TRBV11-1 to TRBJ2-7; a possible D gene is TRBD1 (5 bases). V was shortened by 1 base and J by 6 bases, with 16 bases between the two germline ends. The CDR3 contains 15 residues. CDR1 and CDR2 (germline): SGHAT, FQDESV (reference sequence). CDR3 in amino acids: CASSLDVGVRGEQYF. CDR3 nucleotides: TGTGCCAGCAGCTTAGATGTTGGTGTAAGGGGCGAGCAGTACTTC.

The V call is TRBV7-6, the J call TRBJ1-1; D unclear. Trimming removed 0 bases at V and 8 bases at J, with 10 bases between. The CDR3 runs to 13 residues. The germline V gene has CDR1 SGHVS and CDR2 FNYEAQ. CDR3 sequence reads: CASSLALGTEAFF. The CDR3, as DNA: TGTGCCAGCAGCTTAGCTCTTGGAACCGAAGCTTTCTTT.

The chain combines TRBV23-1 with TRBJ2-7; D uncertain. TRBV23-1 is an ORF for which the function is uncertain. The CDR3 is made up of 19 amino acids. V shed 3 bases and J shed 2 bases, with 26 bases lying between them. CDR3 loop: CASSHTDGGQDLPPYEQYF. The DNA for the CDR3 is TGCGCCAGCAGTCACACCGACGGTGGGCAGGACCTACCCCCCTACGAGCAGTACTTC.

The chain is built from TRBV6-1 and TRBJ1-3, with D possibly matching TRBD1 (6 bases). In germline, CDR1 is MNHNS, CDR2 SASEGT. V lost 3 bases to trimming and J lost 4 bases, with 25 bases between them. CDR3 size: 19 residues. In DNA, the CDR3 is TGTGCCAGCAGTGAGAAAGAGGCAGGGGACGGAGTATCGGGAAACACCATATATTTT. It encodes CASSEKEAGDGVSGNTIYF.

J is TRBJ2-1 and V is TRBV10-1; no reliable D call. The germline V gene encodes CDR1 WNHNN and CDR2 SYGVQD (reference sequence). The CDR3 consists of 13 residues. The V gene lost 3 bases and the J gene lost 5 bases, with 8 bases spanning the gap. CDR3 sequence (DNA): TGCGCCAGCAGTGATGGACCAAACAATGAGCAGTTCTTC. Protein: CASSDGPNNEQFF.

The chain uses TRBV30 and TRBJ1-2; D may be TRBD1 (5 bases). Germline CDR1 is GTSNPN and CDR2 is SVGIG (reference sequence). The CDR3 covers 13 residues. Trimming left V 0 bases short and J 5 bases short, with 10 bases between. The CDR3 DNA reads TGTGCCTGGAGTGTTTTGGGGGGGTATGGCTACACCTTC. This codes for CAWSVLGGYGYTF.

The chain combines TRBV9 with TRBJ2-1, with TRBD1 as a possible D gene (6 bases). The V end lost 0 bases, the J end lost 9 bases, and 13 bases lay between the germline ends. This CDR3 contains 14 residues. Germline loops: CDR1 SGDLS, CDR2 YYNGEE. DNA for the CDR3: TGTGCCAGCAGCGTAGAGTGGGGGCGCCGTGAGCAGTTCTTC. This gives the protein CASSVEWGRREQFF.

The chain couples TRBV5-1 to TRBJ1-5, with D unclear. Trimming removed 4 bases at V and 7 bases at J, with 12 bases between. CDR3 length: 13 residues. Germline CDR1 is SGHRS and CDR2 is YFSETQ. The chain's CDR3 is CASSEGPGQPQHF. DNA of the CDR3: TGCGCCAGCAGCGAGGGCCCGGGACAGCCCCAGCATTTT.

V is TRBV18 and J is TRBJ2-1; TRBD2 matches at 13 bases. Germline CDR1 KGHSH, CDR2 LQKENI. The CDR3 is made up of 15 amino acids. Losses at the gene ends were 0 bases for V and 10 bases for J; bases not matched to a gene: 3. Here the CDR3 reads CASSPPELAGGEQFF. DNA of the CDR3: TGTGCCAGCTCACCACCCGAACTAGCGGGAGGGGAGCAGTTCTTC.

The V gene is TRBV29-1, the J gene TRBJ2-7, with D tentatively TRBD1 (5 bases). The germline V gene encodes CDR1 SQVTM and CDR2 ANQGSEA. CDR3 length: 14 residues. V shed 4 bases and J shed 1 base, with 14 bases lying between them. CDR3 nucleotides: TGCAGCGTTGCAGGGAAAAAGGCTTCCTACGAGCAGTACTTC. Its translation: CSVAGKKASYEQYF.

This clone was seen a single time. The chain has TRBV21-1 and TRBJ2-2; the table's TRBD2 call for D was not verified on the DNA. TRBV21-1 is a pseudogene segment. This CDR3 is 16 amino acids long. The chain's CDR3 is CASSKALEGGRGELFF. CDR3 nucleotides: TGTGCCAGCAGCAAAGCGCTCGAGGGGGGGCGCGGGGAGCTGTTTTTT.

For the CDR3, the DNA is TGTGCCAGCAGCCAAGAGTTAGGGCCCCTGGGCGGCTACACCTTC. Translating gives CASSQELGPLGGYTF. The gene calls are TRBV14 and TRBJ1-2; D gene ambiguous. Trimming took off 0 bases at V and 8 bases at J, with 16 bases between the two ends. The CDR3 consists of 15 residues. Germline-derived CDR1 and CDR2 are SGHDN and FVKESK.

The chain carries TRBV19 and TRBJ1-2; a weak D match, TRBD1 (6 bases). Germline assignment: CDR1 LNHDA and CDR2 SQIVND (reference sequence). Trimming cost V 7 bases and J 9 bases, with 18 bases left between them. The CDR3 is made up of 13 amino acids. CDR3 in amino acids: CASTSDRTRSYTF. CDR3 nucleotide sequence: TGTGCCAGTACCTCTGACAGGACGCGTAGCTACACCTTC. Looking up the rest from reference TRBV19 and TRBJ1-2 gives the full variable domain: DGGITQSPKYLFRKEGQNVTLSCEQNLNHDAMYWYRQDPGQGLRLIYYSQIVNDFQKGDIAEGYSVSREKKESFPLTVTSAQKNPTAFYLCASTSDRTRSYTFGSGTRLTVV.

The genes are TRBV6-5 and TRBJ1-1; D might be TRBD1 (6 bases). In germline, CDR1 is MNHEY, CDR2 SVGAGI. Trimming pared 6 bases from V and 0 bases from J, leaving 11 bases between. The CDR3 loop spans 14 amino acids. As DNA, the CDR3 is TGTGCCAGCAGGAGCAGGGGCCTGAACACTGAAGCTTTCTTT. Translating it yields CASRSRGLNTEAFF.

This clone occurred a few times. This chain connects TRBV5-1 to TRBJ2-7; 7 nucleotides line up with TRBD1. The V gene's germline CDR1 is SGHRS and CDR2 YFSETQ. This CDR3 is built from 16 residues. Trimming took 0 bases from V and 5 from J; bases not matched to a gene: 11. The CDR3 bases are TGCGCCAGCAGCTTGGCTCGATCAGGGGGTGCGGACGAGCAGTACTTC. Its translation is CASSLARSGGADEQYF.

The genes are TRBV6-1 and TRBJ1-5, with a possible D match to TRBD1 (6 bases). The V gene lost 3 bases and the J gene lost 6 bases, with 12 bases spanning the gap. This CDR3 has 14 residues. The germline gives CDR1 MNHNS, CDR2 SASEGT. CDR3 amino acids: CASSETGGGQPQHF. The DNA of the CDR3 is TGTGCCAGCAGTGAGACGGGGGGCGGTCAGCCCCAGCATTTT.

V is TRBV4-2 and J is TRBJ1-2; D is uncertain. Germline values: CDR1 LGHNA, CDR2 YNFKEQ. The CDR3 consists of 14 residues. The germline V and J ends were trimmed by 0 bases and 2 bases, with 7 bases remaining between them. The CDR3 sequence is CASSQDYGNYGYTF. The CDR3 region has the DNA TGTGCCAGCAGCCAAGATTACGGAAACTATGGCTACACCTTC.

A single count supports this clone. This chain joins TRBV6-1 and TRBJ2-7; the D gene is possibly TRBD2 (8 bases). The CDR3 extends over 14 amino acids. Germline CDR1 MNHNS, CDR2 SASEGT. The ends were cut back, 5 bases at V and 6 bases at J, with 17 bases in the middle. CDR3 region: CASSREGAVVEQYF. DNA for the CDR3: TGTGCCAGCAGTCGGGAGGGGGCAGTCGTCGAGCAGTACTTC.